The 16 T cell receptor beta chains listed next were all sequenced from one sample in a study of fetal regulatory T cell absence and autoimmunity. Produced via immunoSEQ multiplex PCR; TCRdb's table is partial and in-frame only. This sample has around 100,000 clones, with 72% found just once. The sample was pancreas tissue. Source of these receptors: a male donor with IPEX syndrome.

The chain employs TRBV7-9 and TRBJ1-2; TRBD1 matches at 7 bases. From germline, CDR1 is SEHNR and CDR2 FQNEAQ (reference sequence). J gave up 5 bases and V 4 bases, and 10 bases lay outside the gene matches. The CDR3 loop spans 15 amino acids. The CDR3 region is CASSSAGTVVYGYTF. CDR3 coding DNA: TGTGCCAGCAGCTCAGCCGGGACAGTTGTATATGGCTACACCTTC.

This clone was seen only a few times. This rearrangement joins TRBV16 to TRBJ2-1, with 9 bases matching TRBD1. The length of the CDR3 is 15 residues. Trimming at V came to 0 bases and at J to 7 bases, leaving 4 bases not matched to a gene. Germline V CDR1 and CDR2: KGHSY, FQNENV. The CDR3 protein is CASSQSGTGQNEQFF. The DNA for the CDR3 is TGTGCCAGCAGCCAATCGGGGACAGGGCAGAATGAGCAGTTCTTC.

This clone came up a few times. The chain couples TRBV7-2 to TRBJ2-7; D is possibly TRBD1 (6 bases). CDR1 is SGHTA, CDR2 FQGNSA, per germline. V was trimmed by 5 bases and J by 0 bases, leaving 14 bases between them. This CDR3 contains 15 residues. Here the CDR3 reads CASSHRVLPSYEQYF. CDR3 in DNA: TGTGCCAGCAGCCACAGGGTGCTACCCTCCTACGAGCAGTACTTC.

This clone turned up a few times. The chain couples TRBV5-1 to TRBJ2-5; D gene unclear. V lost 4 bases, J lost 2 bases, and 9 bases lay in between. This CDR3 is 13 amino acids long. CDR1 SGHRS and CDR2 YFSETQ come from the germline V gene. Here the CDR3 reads CASSRGVQETQYF. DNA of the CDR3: TGCGCCAGCAGCAGAGGAGTGCAAGAGACCCAGTACTTC.

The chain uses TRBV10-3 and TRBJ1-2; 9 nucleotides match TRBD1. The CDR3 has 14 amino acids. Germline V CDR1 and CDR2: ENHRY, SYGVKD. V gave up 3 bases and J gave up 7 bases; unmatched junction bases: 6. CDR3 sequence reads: CAISEEGTGSGYTF. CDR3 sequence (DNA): TGTGCCATCAGTGAAGAGGGGACAGGGAGTGGCTACACCTTC.

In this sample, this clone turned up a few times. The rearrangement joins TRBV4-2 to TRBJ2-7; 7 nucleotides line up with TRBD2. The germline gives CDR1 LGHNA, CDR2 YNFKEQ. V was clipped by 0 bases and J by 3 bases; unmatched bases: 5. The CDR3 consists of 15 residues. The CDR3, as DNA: TGTGCCAGCAGCCAAGACCGAGCGGGGAGCTACGAGCAGTACTTC. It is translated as CASSQDRAGSYEQYF.

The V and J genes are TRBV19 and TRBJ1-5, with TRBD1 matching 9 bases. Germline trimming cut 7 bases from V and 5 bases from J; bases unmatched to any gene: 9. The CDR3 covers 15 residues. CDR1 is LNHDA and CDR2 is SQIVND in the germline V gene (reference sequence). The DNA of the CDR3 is TGTGCCAGTAACCAGGGACAGGGAATCCATCAGCCCCAGCATTTT. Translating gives CASNQGQGIHQPQHF. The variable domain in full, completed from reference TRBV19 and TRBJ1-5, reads DGGITQSPKYLFRKEGQNVTLSCEQNLNHDAMYWYRQDPGQGLRLIYYSQIVNDFQKGDIAEGYSVSREKKESFPLTVTSAQKNPTAFYLCASNQGQGIHQPQHFGDGTRLSIL.

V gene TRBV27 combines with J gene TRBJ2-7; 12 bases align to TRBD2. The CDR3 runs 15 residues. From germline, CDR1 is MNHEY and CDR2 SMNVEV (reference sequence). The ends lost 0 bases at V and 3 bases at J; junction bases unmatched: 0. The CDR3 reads CASSLSTSGGYEQYF. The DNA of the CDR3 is TGTGCCAGCAGTTTATCGACTAGCGGGGGCTACGAGCAGTACTTC.

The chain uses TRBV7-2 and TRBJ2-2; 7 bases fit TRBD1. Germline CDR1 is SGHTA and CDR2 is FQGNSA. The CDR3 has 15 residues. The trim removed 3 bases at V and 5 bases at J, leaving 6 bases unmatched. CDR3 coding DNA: TGTGCCAGCAGCTTGTATAGGGGGCTTACCGGGGAGCTGTTTTTT. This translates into CASSLYRGLTGELFF.

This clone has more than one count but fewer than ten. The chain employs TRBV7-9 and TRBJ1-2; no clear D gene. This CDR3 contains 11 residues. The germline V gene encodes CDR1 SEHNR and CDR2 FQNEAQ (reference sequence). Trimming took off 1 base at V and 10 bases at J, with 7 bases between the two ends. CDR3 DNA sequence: TGTGCCAGCAGCTTAGGGAGGGACTACACCTTC. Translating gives CASSLGRDYTF. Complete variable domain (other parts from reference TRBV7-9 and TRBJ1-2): DTGVSQNPRHKITKRGQNVTFRCDPISEHNRLYWYRQTLGQGPEFLTYFQNEAQLEKSRLLSDRFSAERPKGSFSTLEIQRTEQGDSAMYLCASSLGRDYTFGSGTRLTVV.

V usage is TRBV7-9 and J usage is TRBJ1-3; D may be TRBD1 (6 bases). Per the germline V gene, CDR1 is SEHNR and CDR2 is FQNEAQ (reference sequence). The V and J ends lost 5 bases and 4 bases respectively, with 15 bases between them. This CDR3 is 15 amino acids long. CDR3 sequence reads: CASSLRGDRGNTIYF. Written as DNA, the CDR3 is TGTGCCAGCAGCCTAAGGGGGGACCGAGGAAACACCATATATTTT.

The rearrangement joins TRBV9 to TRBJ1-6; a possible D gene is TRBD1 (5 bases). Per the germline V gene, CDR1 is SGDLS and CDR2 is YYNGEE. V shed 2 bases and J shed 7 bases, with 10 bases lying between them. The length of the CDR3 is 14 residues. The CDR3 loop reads CASSVGGDNSPLHF. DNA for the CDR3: TGTGCCAGCAGCGTGGGAGGGGACAATTCACCCCTCCACTTT.

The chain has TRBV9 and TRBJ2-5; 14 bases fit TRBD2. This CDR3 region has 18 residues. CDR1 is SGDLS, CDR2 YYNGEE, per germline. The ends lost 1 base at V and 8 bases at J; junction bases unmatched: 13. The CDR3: CASSVLPTSGGAHDTQYF. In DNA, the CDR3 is TGTGCCAGCAGCGTATTACCGACTAGCGGGGGGGCCCATGATACCCAGTACTTC.

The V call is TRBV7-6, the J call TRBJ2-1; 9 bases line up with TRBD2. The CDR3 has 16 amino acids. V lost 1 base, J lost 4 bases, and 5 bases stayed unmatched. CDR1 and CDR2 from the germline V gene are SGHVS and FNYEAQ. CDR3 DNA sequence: TGTGCCAGCAGCTTAGAACTAGCGGGTCTTTACAATGAGCAGTTCTTC. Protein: CASSLELAGLYNEQFF.

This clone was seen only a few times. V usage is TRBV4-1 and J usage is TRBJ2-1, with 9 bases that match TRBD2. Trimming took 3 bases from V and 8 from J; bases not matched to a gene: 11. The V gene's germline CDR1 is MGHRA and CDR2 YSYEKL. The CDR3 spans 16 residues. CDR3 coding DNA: TGCGCCAGCAGCCACCTTACTAGCGGGCCCTTTCATGAGCAGTTCTTC. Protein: CASSHLTSGPFHEQFF.

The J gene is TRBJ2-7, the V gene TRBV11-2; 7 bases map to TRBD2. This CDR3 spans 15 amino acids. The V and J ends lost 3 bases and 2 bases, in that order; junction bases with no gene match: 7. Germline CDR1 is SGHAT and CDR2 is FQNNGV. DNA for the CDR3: TGTGCCAGCAGCTTGTGGACGGGAGGAACCTACGAGCAGTACTTC. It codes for CASSLWTGGTYEQYF.